What follows are 5 T cell receptor beta chains derived from one specimen sequenced in a study of cytomegalovirus exposure and HLA in healthy donors. The PCR was carried out with 60 Vbeta primers and 13 Jbeta primers. Generated by immunoSEQ multiplex PCR, the TCRdb table keeps only in-frame clones and is missing some. The profile shows about 200,000 clones, approximately 86% of them singletons. The sample comprised PBMCs. The receptors originated from a woman in her thirties in good health and CMV-seronegative.

The J gene is TRBJ1-3, the V gene TRBV5-1; no firm D call. The CDR3 runs to 14 residues. V shed 0 bases and J shed 0 bases, with 4 bases lying between them. Germline-derived CDR1 and CDR2 are SGHRS and YFSETQ. This chain's CDR3 is CASSLGHSGNTIYF. DNA for the CDR3: TGCGCCAGCAGCTTGGGACACTCTGGAAACACCATATATTTT.

This clone was counted a single time. The chain recombines TRBV19 with TRBJ1-4; 11 bases map to TRBD1. This CDR3 is built from 14 residues. CDR1 and CDR2 from the germline V gene are LNHDA and SQIVND (reference sequence). V trimming: 6 bases; J trimming: 6 bases; junction bases outside the gene matches: 3. The CDR3, as DNA: TGTGCCAGTAGCAGGACAGGGGGCTATGAAAAACTGTTTTTT. Its translation: CASSRTGGYEKLFF.

V usage is TRBV5-5 and J usage is TRBJ2-7; 7 bases are shared with TRBD1. This CDR3 has 17 amino acids. CDR1 and CDR2 from the germline V gene are SGHKS and YYEKEE (reference sequence). V lost 3 bases and J lost 2; bases outside the gene matches: 14. DNA of the CDR3: TGTGCCAGCAGCTCCCCGGCTGGGACAGCCCTCACCTACGAGCAGTACTTC. Translating gives CASSSPAGTALTYEQYF.

The CDR3 loop reads CASSLDREYGYTF. DNA of the CDR3: TGCGCCAGCAGCTTGGACAGGGAGTATGGCTACACCTTC. The chain joins TRBV5-1 to TRBJ1-2; D might be TRBD1 (6 bases). The V end was cut by 0 bases, the J end by 5 bases, with 8 bases between. This CDR3 spans 13 amino acids. The germline gives CDR1 SGHRS, CDR2 YFSETQ. The full variable domain, completed using reference TRBV5-1 and TRBJ1-2, is KAGVTQTPRYLIKTRGQQVTLSCSPISGHRSVSWYQQTPGQGLQFLFEYFSETQRNKGNFPGRFSGRQFSNSRSEMNVSTLELGDSALYLCASSLDREYGYTFGSGTRLTVV.

V usage is TRBV5-1 and J usage is TRBJ2-7; D is perhaps TRBD2 (6 bases). V lost 1 base and J 3 bases, leaving 8 bases between the germline ends. This CDR3 spans 13 amino acids. Germline V gene data show CDR1 as SGHRS and CDR2 as YFSETQ. CDR3 region: CASSLSSGYEQYF. The CDR3 bases are TGCGCCAGCAGCTTGAGTAGCGGCTACGAGCAGTACTTC.